These 26 T cell receptor beta chains were sequenced from one sample in a study of cytomegalovirus exposure and HLA in healthy donors. 13 Jbeta primers and 60 Vbeta primers were used for the PCR. Measured with immunoSEQ multiplex PCR; TCRdb has only the in-frame clones, and not every one. The sample has roughly 160,000 clones, roughly 80% seen once. Sequencing was performed on PBMCs. These receptors all stem from a male donor in good health and CMV-seronegative.

CDR3 sequence (DNA): TGTGCCAGCAGGGAGTTAGGGGCTCAGCCCCAGCATTTT. Translating gives CASRELGAQPQHF. J is TRBJ1-5 and V is TRBV6-1; a weak D match, TRBD1 (5 bases). The V gene lost 6 bases and the J gene lost 6 bases, with 12 bases spanning the gap. The length of the CDR3 is 13 residues. The germline V gene has CDR1 MNHNS and CDR2 SASEGT.

The chain is built from TRBV6-6 and TRBJ1-2; 9 nucleotides agree with TRBD1. Trimming removed 6 bases from V and 7 bases from J; junction bases left unmatched: 9. CDR1 and CDR2 from the germline V gene are MNHNY and SVGAGI (reference sequence). The CDR3 covers 14 residues. CDR3 region: CASRLLQGAGGYTF. DNA for the CDR3: TGTGCCAGCAGGCTACTACAGGGGGCTGGTGGCTACACCTTC.

V is TRBV5-1 and J is TRBJ2-3; 7 nucleotides match TRBD2. The V gene end was trimmed by 3 bases and the J gene end by 0 bases; junction bases not matched to a gene: 7. This CDR3 region has 16 residues. CDR1 is SGHRS, CDR2 YFSETQ, per germline. In DNA form, the CDR3 reads TGCGCCAGCAGCTCCCCAGCGGGATGGAGCACAGATACGCAGTATTTT. It translates to CASSSPAGWSTDTQYF.

The chain recombines TRBV6-5 with TRBJ1-5; 7 bases map to TRBD1. The V and J ends lost 4 bases and 0 bases, in that order; junction bases with no gene match: 3. The CDR3 runs 15 residues. Germline V CDR1 and CDR2: MNHEY, SVGAGI. Written as DNA, the CDR3 is TGTGCCAGCAGTTCCCCAGGGGGTAGCAATCAGCCCCAGCATTTT. This sequence encodes CASSSPGGSNQPQHF.

The J gene is TRBJ1-2, the V gene TRBV10-3; 10 positions match TRBD1. V was clipped by 4 bases and J by 6 bases; unmatched bases: 5. Germline CDR1 reads ENHRY; CDR2 reads SYGVKD. CDR3 length: 14 residues. CDR3 DNA sequence: TGTGCCATCAGTGCCCGGACAGGGGGGGATGGCTACACCTTC. It specifies CAISARTGGDGYTF.

This clone was counted a single time. The chain is built from TRBV12-5 and TRBJ2-7; D remains unclear. The germline V gene encodes CDR1 LGHNT and CDR2 FRNRAP. Trimming cost V 6 bases and J 6 bases, with 18 bases left between them. The CDR3 extends over 14 amino acids. CDR3 bases: TGTGCTAGTGGATCCCGCGGTATCCCTGGCGAGCAGTACTTC. It yields the protein CASGSRGIPGEQYF.

J is TRBJ2-7 and V is TRBV7-2, with 10 bases identical to TRBD1. The CDR3 length is 16 residues. V shed 3 bases and J 4 bases; nucleotides not matched to a gene: 9. Germline lookup yields CDR1 SGHTA and CDR2 FQGNSA. CDR3 sequence reads: CASSFRQGANPYEQYF. The CDR3 region has the DNA TGTGCCAGCAGCTTTCGACAGGGGGCTAATCCGTACGAGCAGTACTTC. Variable domain in full (rest from reference TRBV7-2 and TRBJ2-7): GAGVSQSPSNKVTEKGKDVELRCDPISGHTALYWYRQSLGQGLEFLIYFQGNSAPDKSGLPSDRFSAERTGGSVSTLTIQRTQQEDSAVYLCASSFRQGANPYEQYFGPGTRLTVT.

The V gene is TRBV18, the J gene TRBJ2-3; 10 bases fit TRBD1. Per the germline V gene, CDR1 is KGHSH and CDR2 is LQKENI. CDR3 length: 17 residues. The V segment lost 3 bases and the J segment 5 bases; nucleotides outside the gene matches: 11. The CDR3 here is CASSPDFGTGALDTQYF. The CDR3 DNA follows: TGTGCCAGCTCACCCGACTTCGGGACAGGGGCCTTAGATACGCAGTATTTT.

The rearrangement uses TRBV19 and TRBJ2-7, with 7 bases that match TRBD2. The CDR3 is made up of 14 amino acids. Germline values: CDR1 LNHDA, CDR2 SQIVND (reference sequence). V lost 2 bases to trimming and J lost 3 bases; unmatched junction nucleotides: 4. The DNA for the CDR3 is TGTGCCAGTAGTATACTGGGCGGGAGCTACGAGCAGTACTTC. It specifies CASSILGGSYEQYF.

This chain links TRBV29-1 with TRBJ2-7, with TRBD2 as a possible D gene (5 bases). The germline V gene has CDR1 SQVTM and CDR2 ANQGSEA. The CDR3 has 16 residues. With 0 bases removed from V and 6 bases from J, the gap between germline ends came to 21 bases. The CDR3 DNA follows: TGCAGCGTTGAAGAGAGGGTCTTGGTCGGAATGAGCGAGCAGTACTTC. Translated, it gives CSVEERVLVGMSEQYF.

The chain recombines TRBV4-1 with TRBJ2-1, with no clear D. Germline V gives CDR1 MGHRA, CDR2 YSYEKL. The V gene lost 0 bases and the J gene lost 9 bases, with 9 bases spanning the gap. The CDR3 extends over 13 amino acids. CDR3 coding DNA: TGCGCCAGCAGCCAAGAGGGCCGAGCTGAGCAGTTCTTC. Amino acids: CASSQEGRAEQFF.

In DNA, the CDR3 is TGTGCCAGCCTTTCCCCCGGGAACCGGGAGCTGTTTTTT. It translates to CASLSPGNRELFF. The gene calls are TRBV6-5 and TRBJ2-2; D may be TRBD2 (5 bases). Deletions cut 8 bases from V and 9 bases from J, with 16 bases between. The length of the CDR3 is 13 residues. CDR1 is MNHEY, CDR2 SVGAGI, per germline.

The V and J genes are TRBV6-6 and TRBJ1-2; 8 positions match TRBD1. J lost 0 bases, V lost 5 bases, and 5 bases had no gene match. Germline V gene sequence: CDR1 MNHNY, CDR2 SVGAGI (reference sequence). The CDR3 is 15 residues long. The CDR3 DNA reads as TGTGCCAGCAGTCAAAGACAGGGGACTAACTATGGCTACACCTTC. The encoded protein is CASSQRQGTNYGYTF.

The gene calls are TRBV2 and TRBJ2-7, with D tentatively TRBD1 (6 bases). There are 15 residues in the CDR3. V dropped 6 bases and J dropped 0 bases, with 15 bases sitting between them. The germline gives CDR1 SNHLY, CDR2 FYNNEI. Written as DNA, the CDR3 is TGTGCCAGCAGCACGGGACACCAAAACTCCTACGAGCAGTACTTC. It codes for CASSTGHQNSYEQYF.

As concerns this clone: The junction departs from the called germline gene at one end, perhaps through a read error. The V and J genes are TRBV5-4 and TRBJ2-1, with 10 bases that match TRBD2. Looked up from germline, CDR1 is SGHNT and CDR2 is YYREEE (reference sequence). This CDR3 comprises 16 residues. The CDR3 loop is CTSSLDPAGGRDEQFF. The CDR3 DNA reads TGTACCAGCAGCTTGGATCCAGCGGGAGGGAGGGATGAGCAGTTCTTC.

The chain uses TRBV15 and TRBJ2-3, with D perhaps TRBD2 (6 bases). Germline loops: CDR1 LNHNV, CDR2 YYDKDF (reference sequence). The CDR3 extends over 15 amino acids. The germline V and J ends were trimmed by 0 bases and 2 bases, with 9 bases remaining between them. The CDR3 region has the DNA TGTGCCACCAGCAGAGAGGAGGGGATCACAGATACGCAGTATTTT. Translation gives CATSREEGITDTQYF.

The rearrangement uses TRBV19 and TRBJ1-1; a possible D gene is TRBD1 (6 bases). The CDR3 has 20 residues. CDR1 is LNHDA and CDR2 is SQIVND in the germline V gene (reference sequence). V shed 6 bases and J shed 1 base, with 30 bases lying between them. The CDR3 here is CASRRDSTGLQLTGNTEAFF. The CDR3 DNA is TGTGCCAGTAGACGCGATTCGACAGGCCTTCAACTTACTGGGAACACTGAAGCTTTCTTT.

The rearrangement uses TRBV7-6 and TRBJ2-5; 12 bases fit TRBD2. The V gene's germline CDR1 is SGHVS and CDR2 FNYEAQ. CDR3 length equals 15 residues. With V trimmed by 1 base and J by 3 bases, 0 bases remained unmatched. CDR3 residues: CASSLGTSGKETQYF. CDR3 in DNA: TGTGCCAGCAGCTTAGGGACTAGCGGGAAAGAGACCCAGTACTTC.

The chain is built from TRBV7-6 and TRBJ2-3; 7 positions match TRBD1. The V segment lost 5 bases and the J segment 3 bases; nucleotides outside the gene matches: 5. This CDR3 has 14 amino acids. Germline V lookup: CDR1 SGHVS, CDR2 FNYEAQ. The CDR3 nucleotides read TGTGCCAGCAGCCTGGGCAGGGGGACAGATACGCAGTATTTT. This sequence encodes CASSLGRGTDTQYF. Together with reference TRBV7-6 and TRBJ2-3, the CDR3 gives the full variable domain: GAGVSQSPRYKVTKRGQDVALRCDPISGHVSLYWYRQALGQGPEFLTYFNYEAQQDKSGLPNDRFSAERPEGSISTLTIQRTEQRDSAMYRCASSLGRGTDTQYFGPGTRLTVL.

J is TRBJ2-2 and V is TRBV6-6; a possible D gene is TRBD1 (5 bases). The germline gives CDR1 MNHNY, CDR2 SVGAGI (reference sequence). This CDR3 is built from 14 residues. Trimming pared 5 bases from V and 3 bases from J, leaving 10 bases between. This chain's CDR3 is CASSQGSDTGELFF. The CDR3 bases are TGTGCCAGCAGTCAGGGATCCGACACCGGGGAGCTGTTTTTT.

The chain links TRBV19 to TRBJ2-1, with 8 bases matching TRBD1. The CDR3 totals 15 residues. Losses at the gene ends were 7 bases for V and 0 bases for J; bases not matched to a gene: 5. Germline lookup yields CDR1 LNHDA and CDR2 SQIVND (reference sequence). DNA for the CDR3: TGTGCCAGTAACTTCGACAGGGGCTCCTACAATGAGCAGTTCTTC. Translation: CASNFDRGSYNEQFF.

This rearrangement joins TRBV5-1 to TRBJ2-7, with a possible D match to TRBD1 (5 bases). V lost 2 bases and J 2 bases, leaving 11 bases between the germline ends. The CDR3 has 14 residues. Per germline, CDR1 SGHRS and CDR2 YFSETQ. The CDR3 nucleotides are TGCGCCAGCAGCTTACCGGACATAGCCTACGAGCAGTACTTC. Amino acid sequence: CASSLPDIAYEQYF. The full variable domain, completed using reference TRBV5-1 and TRBJ2-7, is KAGVTQTPRYLIKTRGQQVTLSCSPISGHRSVSWYQQTPGQGLQFLFEYFSETQRNKGNFPGRFSGRQFSNSRSEMNVSTLELGDSALYLCASSLPDIAYEQYFGPGTRLTVT.

This clone occurred once. The CDR3 DNA reads TGTGCCAGCAGCTTGGGCCTAGCGGCCACAGATACGCAGTATTTT. It translates to CASSLGLAATDTQYF. This rearrangement joins TRBV5-4 to TRBJ2-3; 7 bases map to TRBD2. Germline trimming cut 0 bases from V and 2 bases from J; bases unmatched to any gene: 3. Germline V gene data show CDR1 as SGHNT and CDR2 as YYREEE (reference sequence). The CDR3 is 15 residues long.

This chain joins TRBV6-5 and TRBJ2-7; D perhaps matches TRBD1 (6 bases). V was clipped by 2 bases and J by 2 bases, with 13 bases between them. Germline CDR1 and CDR2: MNHEY and SVGAGI. The CDR3 consists of 15 residues. The CDR3 DNA is TGTGCCAGCAGTTACGCAGGGGCAAGAGCCTACGAGCAGTACTTC. Translation gives CASSYAGARAYEQYF.

V is TRBV19 and J is TRBJ2-1, with 9 bases matching TRBD2. Germline CDR1 LNHDA, CDR2 SQIVND (reference sequence). V was pared by 3 bases and J by 6 bases, with 9 bases of the junction left unmatched. CDR3 length equals 16 residues. The CDR3 loop reads CASSILNSGGLNEQFF. CDR3 in DNA: TGTGCCAGTAGTATCCTGAATAGCGGGGGTCTCAATGAGCAGTTCTTC.

This clone was found once. This chain links TRBV7-6 with TRBJ2-5; 7 bases agree with TRBD2. With V trimmed by 8 bases and J by 7 bases, 7 bases remained unmatched. Germline CDR1 reads SGHVS; CDR2 reads FNYEAQ. The CDR3 loop spans 12 amino acids. CDR3 region: CASRDYRGTQYF. DNA for the CDR3: TGTGCCAGCCGGGACTATCGCGGGACCCAGTACTTC.